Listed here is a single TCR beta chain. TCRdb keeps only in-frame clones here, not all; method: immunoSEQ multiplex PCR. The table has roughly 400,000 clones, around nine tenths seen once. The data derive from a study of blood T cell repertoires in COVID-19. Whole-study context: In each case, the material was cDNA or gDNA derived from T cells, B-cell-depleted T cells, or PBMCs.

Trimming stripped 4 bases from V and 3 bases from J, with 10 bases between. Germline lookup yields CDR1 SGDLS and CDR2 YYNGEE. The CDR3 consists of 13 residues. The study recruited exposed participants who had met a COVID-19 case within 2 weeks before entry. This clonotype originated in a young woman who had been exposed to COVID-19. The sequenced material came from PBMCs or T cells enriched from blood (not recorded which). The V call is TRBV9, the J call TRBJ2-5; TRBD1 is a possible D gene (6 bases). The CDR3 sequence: CASSYGTKETQYF. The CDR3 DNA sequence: TGTGCCAGCAGCTACGGGACAAAAGAGACCCAGTACTTC.